Listed below are T cell receptor beta chains from one sample, sequenced in a study of monozygotic twins with inflammatory bowel disease. TCRdb re-called the 5' RACE reads, yielding one record per CDR3 amino acid sequence without DNA. The sample totals about 210,000 distinct CDR3 sequences. The sequenced material came from blood. The receptor set was obtained from a human donor with ulcerative colitis or Crohn's disease, or a healthy co-twin of an affected twin (not recorded which). The CDR3 runs from the conserved cysteine through the conserved F or W. Each record gives: V gene, J gene, CDR3 protein.

V: TRBV24-1; J: TRBJ2-1; CDR3: CATSRQGAHEQFF
V: TRBV25-1; J: TRBJ1-1; CDR3: CASSNRDPGDTEAFF
V: TRBV5-4; J: TRBJ1-1; CDR3: CASSLIRDRDLSEAFF
V: TRBV11-2; J: TRBJ1-1; CDR3: CASSLYRNTEAFF
V: TRBV20-1; J: TRBJ1-5; CDR3: CSARDGGFGQPQHF
V: TRBV6-4; J: TRBJ2-6; CDR3: CASSTGTGHSGANVLTF
V: TRBV5-1; J: TRBJ1-1; CDR3: CASSLGQTAMNTEAFF
V: TRBV7-9; J: TRBJ1-6; CDR3: CASSLASPSNNSPLHF
V: TRBV20-1; J: TRBJ2-1; CDR3: CSARFPNSGVYNEQFF
V: TRBV3-1; J: TRBJ1-5; CDR3: CASSVNQPQHF
V: TRBV29-1; J: TRBJ1-3; CDR3: CSAWGGNTIYF
V: TRBV19; J: TRBJ2-1; CDR3: CASSLSGYNEQFF
V: TRBV20-1; J: TRBJ1-4; CDR3: CSAYPTGEKLFF
V: TRBV5-1; J: TRBJ1-5; CDR3: CASSPGTDNQPQHF
V: TRBV7-6; J: TRBJ2-1; CDR3: CASSPANEQFF
V: TRBV18; J: TRBJ2-3; CDR3: CASSPSLASEEGTDTQYF
V: TRBV18; J: TRBJ1-2; CDR3: CASSPGARDNYGYTF
V: TRBV20-1; J: TRBJ1-4; CDR3: CSAKAGTGIGKLFF
V: TRBV6-6; J: TRBJ2-3; CDR3: CASTLSTDTQYF
V: TRBV5-1; J: TRBJ1-1; CDR3: CASSDTGANTEAFF
V: TRBV12-3/TRBV12-4; J: TRBJ1-1; CDR3: CASSKRLDTEAFF
V: TRBV9; J: TRBJ1-2; CDR3: CASSGRGMEGLRRFF
V: TRBV20-1; J: TRBJ1-2; CDR3: CSGGTAALSGYTF
V: TRBV15; J: TRBJ2-7; CDR3: CATSRENEQYF
V: TRBV10-1; J: TRBJ1-5; CDR3: CASSEVLDQPQHF
V: TRBV4-2; J: TRBJ2-6; CDR3: CASSHTTGRSGANVLTF
V: TRBV11-2; J: TRBJ2-3; CDR3: CASSLERGGTDTQYF
V: TRBV5-1; J: TRBJ2-1; CDR3: CASSLGQGYYEGGEQFF
V: TRBV10-3; J: TRBJ2-3; CDR3: CAISFTPAGGPTDTQYF
V: TRBV5-1; J: TRBJ2-7; CDR3: CASSSAGTAYEQYF
V: TRBV14; J: TRBJ1-2; CDR3: CASSQHSSGGYGYTF
V: TRBV7-2; J: TRBJ1-5; CDR3: CASSPQRRGPEENSNQPQHF
V: TRBV3-1; J: TRBJ2-5; CDR3: CASSYRGRQETQYF
V: TRBV5-1; J: TRBJ2-3; CDR3: CASSLASRTGFSTDTQYF
V: TRBV7-9; J: TRBJ1-1; CDR3: CASSLGTDTEAFF
V: TRBV5-6; J: TRBJ1-2; CDR3: CASSLGSIRGYTF
V: TRBV7-9; J: TRBJ2-7; CDR3: CASSARDAYEQYF
V: TRBV5-1; J: TRBJ2-3; CDR3: CASAVGGGPGTDTQYF
V: TRBV24-1; J: TRBJ2-1; CDR3: CATRGEYNEQFF
V: TRBV5-1; J: TRBJ2-1; CDR3: CASSPTGTGIDEQFF
V: TRBV5-1; J: TRBJ2-5; CDR3: CASSLGDSGTQYF
V: TRBV7-2; J: TRBJ2-3; CDR3: CASSPSGVADTQYF
V: TRBV12-3/TRBV12-4; J: TRBJ1-5; CDR3: CASSLPGSRNQPQHF
V: TRBV5-1; J: TRBJ2-1; CDR3: CASSFTSGGGLRNEQFF
V: TRBV12-3/TRBV12-4; J: TRBJ2-7; CDR3: CASSAPRTGGLWEQYF
V: TRBV4-1; J: TRBJ2-5; CDR3: CASSQGASGAKETQYF
V: TRBV12-3/TRBV12-4; J: TRBJ1-2; CDR3: CASSPSTRGVHGYTF
V: TRBV5-5; J: TRBJ2-7; CDR3: CASSLSQGHEQYF
V: TRBV10-3; J: TRBJ2-7; CDR3: CATTGRGDSYEQYF
V: TRBV5-8; J: TRBJ2-3; CDR3: CASSLQGEGDTQYF
V: TRBV6-1; J: TRBJ2-6; CDR3: CASSTGHLSGANVLTF
V: TRBV3-1; J: TRBJ1-5; CDR3: CASSQRSGFQQPQHF
V: TRBV6-5; J: TRBJ2-3; CDR3: CASSYGSSGTDTQYF
V: TRBV20-1; J: TRBJ2-3; CDR3: CSARESWLITDTQYF
V: TRBV5-1; J: TRBJ2-2; CDR3: CASSLGSGSTGELFF